This entry lists 28 T cell receptor beta chains sequenced from one sample in a study of blood T cell repertoires in COVID-19. Some clones are missing from TCRdb's copy, which holds only in-frame ones; the method was immunoSEQ multiplex PCR. The table has about 220,000 clones, 80% seen once. The material sequenced was peripheral blood. These receptors originate from a human donor in a cohort sampled during active COVID-19.

The rearrangement uses TRBV6-2 or TRBV6-3 and TRBJ2-7; TRBD2 matches 11 bases. This CDR3 has 16 residues. The junction had 14 bases not matched to a gene; V was cut back by 6 bases and J by 7 bases. The V gene's germline CDR1 is MNHEY and CDR2 SVGEGT. The CDR3, as DNA: TGTGCCAGCAGCTCCGGACTAGCGGGTAACAAGGGGGAGCAGTACTTC. It encodes CASSSGLAGNKGEQYF.

The rearrangement links TRBV2 to TRBJ2-5; 9 bases map to TRBD2. The CDR3 contains 12 residues. The junction had 6 bases not matched to a gene; V was cut back by 11 bases and J by 5 bases. Germline-derived CDR1 and CDR2 are SNHLY and FYNNEI. CDR3 sequence reads: CAGTSGGETQYF. The DNA for the CDR3 is TGTGCCGGGACAAGCGGGGGGGAGACCCAGTACTTC.

The genes are TRBV24-1 and TRBJ2-3, with D perhaps matching TRBD2 (6 bases). Trimming pared 1 base from V and 1 base from J, leaving 8 bases between. The CDR3 sequence is 15 residues long. Germline V gene lookup returns CDR1 KGHDR and CDR2 SFDVKD. The CDR3 DNA reads TGTGCCACCAGTGATTTCGGCGGGGGCACAGATACGCAGTATTTT. This translates into CATSDFGGGTDTQYF.

The chain links TRBV21-1 to TRBJ1-1. TRBV21-1 is noted as a pseudogene. This CDR3 is built from 17 residues. CDR3 residues: CARTPVEGAGSGSEAFF. The CDR3 DNA reads as TGTGCCAGGACCCCCGTGGAGGGAGCGGGTTCAGGGTCTGAAGCTTTCTTT.

The rearrangement uses TRBV5-1 and TRBJ1-4; 8 bases are a match to TRBD1. The V and J ends lost 2 bases and 7 bases, in that order; junction bases with no gene match: 10. The germline gives CDR1 SGHRS, CDR2 YFSETQ. This CDR3 spans 16 amino acids. The CDR3 DNA is TGCGCCAGCAGCTTTTCCACCTCCGGGACAGGTGAAAAACTGTTTTTT. Protein product: CASSFSTSGTGEKLFF.

V is TRBV11-2 and J is TRBJ2-7; D possibly corresponds to TRBD1 (5 bases). V lost 5 bases, J lost 0 bases, and 8 bases lay in between. Germline V gene lookup returns CDR1 SGHAT and CDR2 FQNNGV. The CDR3 length is 13 residues. The CDR3 coding sequence is TGTGCCAGCAGCCCGGACAACTCCTACGAGCAGTACTTC. This encodes CASSPDNSYEQYF.

J is TRBJ1-2 and V is TRBV7-2; 8 nucleotides agree with TRBD1. There are 14 residues in the CDR3. V dropped 5 bases and J dropped 4; count of bases not matched to a gene: 6. CDR1 SGHTA and CDR2 FQGNSA come from the germline V gene. The CDR3 is CASSALQGGYGYTF. The CDR3 DNA follows: TGTGCCAGCAGCGCCCTACAGGGGGGCTATGGCTACACCTTC.

The chain combines TRBV2 with TRBJ2-1; 7 nucleotides agree with TRBD2. Looked up from germline, CDR1 is SNHLY and CDR2 is FYNNEI. Germline trimming cut 3 bases from V and 15 bases from J; bases unmatched to any gene: 8. This CDR3 contains 12 residues. This CDR3 reads CASSEVGREGFF. CDR3 coding DNA: TGTGCCAGCAGTGAGGTTGGCAGGGAGGGGTTCTTC.

V is TRBV12-3 or TRBV12-4 and J is TRBJ1-1, with TRBD1 as a possible D gene (5 bases). Trimming shortened V by 7 bases and J by 4 bases, and 13 bases separated the two germline ends. This CDR3 region has 13 residues. In nucleotides, the CDR3 is TGTGCCAGCACCACGGGGGGGTTCACTGAAGCTTTCTTT. Its protein is CASTTGGFTEAFF.

The chain employs TRBV15 and TRBJ2-7, with a tentative D call TRBD2 (7 bases). The CDR3 runs 16 residues. Germline V lookup: CDR1 LNHNV, CDR2 YYDKDF (reference sequence). V was pared by 4 bases and J by 2 bases, with 18 bases between. The CDR3, as DNA: TGTGCCACCAGCAAGGGGGGGCCGACCACTACCTACGAGCAGTACTTC. Residues: CATSKGGPTTTYEQYF. Variable domain in full (rest from reference TRBV15 and TRBJ2-7): DAMVIQNPRYQVTQFGKPVTLSCSQTLNHNVMYWYQQKSSQAPKLLFHYYDKDFNNEADTPDNFQSRRPNTSFCFLDIRSPGLGDTAMYLCATSKGGPTTTYEQYFGPGTRLTVT.

This clone turned up a few times. Other DNA sequences from this sample encode an identical CDR3 as well. The chain is built from TRBV30 and TRBJ1-4; D is unresolved. The V gene lost 0 bases and the J gene lost 8 bases, with 7 bases spanning the gap. Per the germline V gene, CDR1 is GTSNPN and CDR2 is SVGIG (reference sequence). This CDR3 region has 12 residues. The CDR3 bases are TGTGCCTGGAGTGTACTTGAAGAAAAACTGTTTTTT. Translated: CAWSVLEEKLFF.

This clone was found a few times. This rearrangement joins TRBV3-1 (or the pseudogene TRBV3-2) to TRBJ2-7; 9 positions match TRBD1. Germline CDR1 and CDR2: LGHDT and YNNKEL (reference sequence). CDR3 length equals 15 residues. V dropped 5 bases and J dropped 4; count of bases not matched to a gene: 9. The CDR3: CASSFSDRGLYEQYF. The CDR3 DNA is TGTGCCAGCAGCTTCTCGGACAGGGGATTGTACGAGCAGTACTTC.

The chain recombines TRBV28 with TRBJ2-7; no clear D. Deletions cut 5 bases from V and 1 base from J, with 9 bases between. There are 13 residues in the CDR3. CDR1 and CDR2 from the germline V gene are MDHEN and SYDVKM. Here the CDR3 reads CASSIGRSYEQYF. The CDR3 DNA reads TGTGCCAGCAGTATCGGTCGATCCTACGAGCAGTACTTC.

This sequence joins TRBV7-2 and TRBJ2-7; D remains ambiguous. V lost 2 bases and J 4 bases, leaving 9 bases between the germline ends. CDR3 size: 13 residues. Germline V gene data show CDR1 as SGHTA and CDR2 as FQGNSA. CDR3 sequence (DNA): TGTGCCAGCAGCTTAATAAGCCGGTACGAGCAGTACTTC. Translated: CASSLISRYEQYF. The full variable domain, rest sourced from reference TRBV7-2 and TRBJ2-7, is GAGVSQSPSNKVTEKGKDVELRCDPISGHTALYWYRQSLGQGLEFLIYFQGNSAPDKSGLPSDRFSAERTGGSVSTLTIQRTQQEDSAVYLCASSLISRYEQYFGPGTRLTVT.

This clone came up once. This CDR3 is CASIPGQASGANVLTF. The DNA of the CDR3 is TGTGCCAGTATTCCCGGACAGGCCTCTGGGGCCAACGTCCTGACTTTC. V is TRBV19 and J is TRBJ2-6; 7 bases match TRBD1. This CDR3 region has 16 residues. Germline CDR1 and CDR2: LNHDA and SQIVND (reference sequence). Trimming at V came to 7 bases and at J to 0 bases, leaving 6 bases not matched to a gene.

This clone was counted between two and nine times. This chain links TRBV7-8 with TRBJ2-3, with 9 bases aligning to TRBD1. The CDR3 is 15 amino acids. Germline V gene sequence: CDR1 SGHVS, CDR2 FQNEAQ. J gave up 5 bases and V 2 bases, and 5 bases lay outside the gene matches. CDR3 sequence reads: CASSLNVDRGDTQYF. The DNA for the CDR3 is TGTGCCAGCAGCTTAAATGTGGACAGGGGAGATACGCAGTATTTT.

The chain employs TRBV10-3 and TRBJ2-2, with D unclear. V was shortened by 5 bases and J by 5 bases, with 12 bases between the two germline ends. Germline CDR1 and CDR2: ENHRY and SYGVKD. This CDR3 spans 14 amino acids. CDR3 protein: CAISLEYRTGELFF. Written as DNA, the CDR3 is TGTGCCATCAGTTTAGAATACCGAACCGGGGAGCTGTTTTTT.

The chain has TRBV19 and TRBJ2-4, with 7 bases matching TRBD1. V shed 3 bases and J 1 base; nucleotides not matched to a gene: 6. The CDR3 runs to 16 residues. Per germline, CDR1 LNHDA and CDR2 SQIVND (reference sequence). The CDR3 nucleotides are TGTGCCAGTAGTATCACAGGGGTCAACGCCAAAAACATTCAGTACTTC. As protein: CASSITGVNAKNIQYF.

The V and J genes are TRBV28 and TRBJ2-1; 16 bases are shared with TRBD2. CDR3 length: 15 residues. The junction had 1 base not matched to a gene; V was cut back by 2 bases and J by 9 bases. Germline assignment: CDR1 MDHEN and CDR2 SYDVKM. In DNA form, the CDR3 reads TGTGCCAGCAGTTTAGGGACTAGCGGGAGGGGTGAGCAGTTCTTC. Amino acids: CASSLGTSGRGEQFF.

The chain links TRBV6-5 to TRBJ1-2; TRBD1 matches 9 bases. The J segment lost 5 bases and the V segment lost 5 bases, leaving 9 bases of the junction unmatched. Per germline, CDR1 MNHEY and CDR2 SVGAGI. CDR3 length: 15 residues. CDR3 sequence reads: CASSKLPGQGYGYTF. The CDR3 nucleotides are TGTGCCAGCAGTAAATTACCGGGACAGGGTTATGGCTACACCTTC.

The CDR3 sequence is CASSYMADKFTDTQYF. CDR3 in DNA: TGTGCCAGCAGTTATATGGCAGACAAATTCACAGATACGCAGTATTTT. The chain employs TRBV6-5 and TRBJ2-3; D is undetermined. V lost 3 bases and J 2 bases, leaving 15 bases between the germline ends. Germline values: CDR1 MNHEY, CDR2 SVGAGI. This CDR3 is 16 amino acids long.

This clone has only a few counts. The rearrangement links TRBV11-2 to TRBJ2-3; 9 nucleotides line up with TRBD2. V was clipped by 3 bases and J by 6 bases; unmatched bases: 7. The length of the CDR3 is 15 residues. Per the germline V gene, CDR1 is SGHAT and CDR2 is FQNNGV. For the CDR3, the DNA is TGTGCCAGCAGCTTTAGCGGGAGCGGGGCGGATACGCAGTATTTT. Residues: CASSFSGSGADTQYF.

The genes are TRBV15 and TRBJ2-2; 7 bases are a match to TRBD2. From germline, CDR1 is LNHNV and CDR2 YYDKDF (reference sequence). The CDR3 spans 16 residues. Trimming removed 0 bases from V and 4 bases from J; junction bases left unmatched: 5. CDR3 protein: CATSRDLADSTGELFF. In DNA form, the CDR3 reads TGTGCCACCAGCAGAGACCTAGCGGATTCCACCGGGGAGCTGTTTTTT.

The chain links TRBV6-4 to TRBJ2-2; TRBD1 is a possible D gene (6 bases). The CDR3 length is 14 residues. The V end lost 4 bases, the J end lost 3 bases, and 9 bases lay between the germline ends. Per germline, CDR1 MRHNA and CDR2 SNTAGT. The CDR3 sequence: CASSGNRDTGELFF. DNA for the CDR3: TGTGCCAGCAGTGGCAACAGGGACACCGGGGAGCTGTTTTTT.

The chain carries TRBV19 and TRBJ2-2; the match to TRBD1 covers 8 bases. The germline V gene has CDR1 LNHDA and CDR2 SQIVND (reference sequence). The CDR3 extends over 15 amino acids. V shed 3 bases, J shed 6 bases, and the junction held 6 bases outside the gene matches. CDR3 loop: CASSIQDRVAGELFF. CDR3 in DNA: TGTGCCAGTAGTATTCAGGACAGGGTGGCCGGGGAGCTGTTTTTT.

The V call is TRBV11-2, the J call TRBJ2-7; 8 nucleotides match TRBD1. The ends lost 5 bases at V and 1 base at J; junction bases unmatched: 4. Germline V gives CDR1 SGHAT, CDR2 FQNNGV. This CDR3 is 14 amino acids long. The CDR3 DNA sequence: TGTGCCAGCAGCAATCAGGGGGCTTCCTACGAGCAGTACTTC. It specifies CASSNQGASYEQYF.

This chain joins TRBV7-2 and TRBJ2-3; 10 nucleotides match TRBD2. The CDR3 totals 17 residues. From germline, CDR1 is SGHTA and CDR2 FQGNSA. Trimming at V came to 3 bases and at J to 4 bases, leaving 10 bases not matched to a gene. CDR3 in DNA: TGTGCCAGCAGCTTGGCTAGCGGGAGTGGATCGGCAGATACGCAGTATTTT. Encoded protein: CASSLASGSGSADTQYF. The entire variable domain, with the rest obtained from reference TRBV7-2 and TRBJ2-3, is as follows: GAGVSQSPSNKVTEKGKDVELRCDPISGHTALYWYRQSLGQGLEFLIYFQGNSAPDKSGLPSDRFSAERTGGSVSTLTIQRTQQEDSAVYLCASSLASGSGSADTQYFGPGTRLTVL.

The J gene is TRBJ2-2, the V gene TRBV5-1, with 8 bases lining up with TRBD2. Germline CDR1 SGHRS, CDR2 YFSETQ. CDR3 length: 15 residues. V gave up 4 bases and J gave up 4 bases; unmatched junction bases: 6. This chain's CDR3 is CASSPGGQFTGELFF. CDR3 DNA: TGCGCCAGCAGCCCGGGAGGGCAGTTCACCGGGGAGCTGTTTTTT.